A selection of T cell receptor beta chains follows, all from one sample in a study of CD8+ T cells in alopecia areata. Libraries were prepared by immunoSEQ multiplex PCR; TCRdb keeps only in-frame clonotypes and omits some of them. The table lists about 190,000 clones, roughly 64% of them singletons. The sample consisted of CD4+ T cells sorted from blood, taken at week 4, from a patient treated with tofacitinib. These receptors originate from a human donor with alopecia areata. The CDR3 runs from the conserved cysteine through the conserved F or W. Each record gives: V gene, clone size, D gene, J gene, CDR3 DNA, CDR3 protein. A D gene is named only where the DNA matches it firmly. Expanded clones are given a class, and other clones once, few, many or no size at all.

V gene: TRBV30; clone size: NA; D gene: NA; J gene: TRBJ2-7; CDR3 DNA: TGTGCCTGGAGTTTGGGGCACGAGCAGTACTTC; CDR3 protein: CAWSLGHEQYF
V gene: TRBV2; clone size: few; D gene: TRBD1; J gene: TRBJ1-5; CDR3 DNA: TGTGCCAGCAGTGAAGCGGGCAGGGGGAATCCTCAGCCCCAGCATTTT; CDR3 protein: CASSEAGRGNPQPQHF
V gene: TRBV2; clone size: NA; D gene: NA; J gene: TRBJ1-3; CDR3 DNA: TGTGCCAGCAGCGTTAGACAAGACTACTCTGGAAACACCATATATTTT; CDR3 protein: CASSVRQDYSGNTIYF
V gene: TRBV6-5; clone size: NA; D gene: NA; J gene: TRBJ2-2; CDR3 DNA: TGTGCCAGCAGCTCCGACAGGCCCGGGGAGCTGTTTTTT; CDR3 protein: CASSSDRPGELFF
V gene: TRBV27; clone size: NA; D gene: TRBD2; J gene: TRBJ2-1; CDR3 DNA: TGTGCCAGCAGTCCCCCGGGGGGGCAGGGCTACAATGAGCAGTTCTTC; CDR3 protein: CASSPPGGQGYNEQFF
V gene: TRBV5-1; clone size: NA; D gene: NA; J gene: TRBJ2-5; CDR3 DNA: TGCGCCAGCAGCAACGGGATTTCACAAGAGACCCAGTACTTC; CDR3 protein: CASSNGISQETQYF
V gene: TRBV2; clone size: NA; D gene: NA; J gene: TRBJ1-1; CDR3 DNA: TGTGCCAGCAGGGTGAACACTGAAGCTTTCTTT; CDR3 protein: CASRVNTEAFF
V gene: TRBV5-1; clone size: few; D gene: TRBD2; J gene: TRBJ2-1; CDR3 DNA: TGCGCCAGCAGCCACTCGGGGGGTGAGCAGTTCTTC; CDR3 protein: CASSHSGGEQFF
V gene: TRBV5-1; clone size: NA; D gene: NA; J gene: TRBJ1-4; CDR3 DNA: TGCGCCAGCAGCTTGCGTCCGGATGGTAATGAAAAACTGTTTTTT; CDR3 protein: CASSLRPDGNEKLFF
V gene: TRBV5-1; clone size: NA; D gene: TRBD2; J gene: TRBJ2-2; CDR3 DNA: TGCGCCAGCAGCCCGCGGGGGACGAACACCGGGGAGCTGTTTTTT; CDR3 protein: CASSPRGTNTGELFF